These 2 T cell receptor beta chains came from one sample sequenced in a study of shared clonotypes between healthy human individuals. Sequencing was performed with immunoSEQ multiplex PCR; in TCRdb, only in-frame clones are kept and a portion is missing. The sample records more than 2 million clones, about 94% being singletons. Naive CD8 isolation took CD45RO-negative cells positively selected for CCR7 and excluded terminally differentiated effector memory CD45RA+ cells. The sample consisted of naive CD8+ T cells sorted from blood. Receptors were obtained from a man aged 18 to 29 in good health.

Turning to this clone: Other nucleotide sequences in the sample specify the same CDR3. This rearrangement joins TRBV11-2 to TRBJ2-7; 8 bases agree with TRBD1. Looked up from germline, CDR1 is SGHAT and CDR2 is FQNNGV. This CDR3 is built from 15 residues. J gave up 4 bases and V 1 base, and 6 bases lay outside the gene matches. The CDR3 region has the DNA TGTGCCAGCAGCTTAGGACAGGGGATTCCATACGAGCAGTACTTC. This encodes CASSLGQGIPYEQYF.

The chain uses TRBV9 and TRBJ2-3; D unclear. From germline, CDR1 is SGDLS and CDR2 YYNGEE. V lost 0 bases and J lost 2, with 13 bases in between. The CDR3 extends over 16 amino acids. The DNA for the CDR3 is TGTGCCAGCAGCGTAGGCCTAGGATTCCTCACAGATACGCAGTATTTT. Translation: CASSVGLGFLTDTQYF.